This record concerns one T cell receptor (beta chain) sequence. This clonotype was observed a few times. What this receptor recognizes is not known. Base qualities are not provided; no much larger clone lies one nucleotide away. A case-control design nested within a healthcare worker cohort in London, UK, was used, with weekly nasopharyngeal swab PCR tests and blood sampling performed. Healthcare workers were recruited during the week of the UK lockdown, between 23 and 31 March 2020, and followed weekly for up to about 16 weeks. These data belong to a study of early T cells in non-severe SARS-CoV-2 infection (dated by TCRdb to the early 2020s). A note on the overall study: TCR sequencing used bulk RNA from unsorted whole blood, so alpha and beta chains could not be paired.

What the research found in general, with its limitations: VDJdb matching was skewed toward anti-spike CD8 responses and likely underestimated virus-specific expansions, missing private and CD4 specificities.

Looking up the germline V gene yields CDR1 SGHTA and CDR2 FQGTGA. The CDR3 goes from the cysteine to the phenylalanine over 15 residues. Only the CDR3 region is kept as DNA, spanning 45 bases read in frame from base 1. V and J are truncated by 0 bases and 8 bases respectively, leaving an intervening sequence of 13 bases. Libraries were prepared through 5' RACE. TCRdb shows the sequencer as NextSeq 500. In the TCR library protocol, unique molecular identifiers were attached to individual cDNA molecules to correct for PCR bias and sequencing error. Sequencing covered both TCR alpha and beta chains, and within each sample the abundances of alpha and beta sequences were tightly co-correlated. Per the authors' processing: Decombinator V4 was used to perform V gene, J gene and CDR3 annotation of TCR sequences. TCRs were defined as expanded if a significant change between any two time points was detected under a Poisson model with p below 0.0001. TCR abundances were normalised to the total number of TCRs sequenced per sample and expressed as counts per million. MAIT TCRs were defined by TRAV1-2 paired with TRAJ12, TRAJ20 or TRAJ33, and iNKT TCRs by TRAV10 paired with TRAJ18. A search of VDJdb, accessed on 1 November 2021, was run for TCRs annotated to CMV, EBV and SARS-CoV-2, with TCRs annotated for multiple antigens excluded. Using fastp at Q25 and MiXCR, TCRdb reprocessed the public reads and kept productive beta chains. Rows merge per CDR3 protein into single entries with the most common DNA and genes. Here the V and J calls rest on TCRdb's processing, not on the authors' analysis. Here the sample has some 73,000 distinct CDR3 sequences; approximately 12% occur a single time. The leading ten clones occupy around 3.6% of the sample.

The sequence came from an adult who was a healthcare worker with PCR-confirmed SARS-CoV-2 infection or an uninfected control (not recorded which). In this chain, TRBV7-3 is recombined with TRBJ1-4; TRBD1 could be the D gene, as 6 bases match. Sequencing input: whole blood. For the CDR3, the sequence is CASSLTGQKGEKLFF. The DNA sequence reads TGTGCCAGCAGCTTAACAGGACAGAAGGGCGAAAAACTGTTTTTT. Reference TRBV7-3 and TRBJ1-4 proteins supply the regions before and after the CDR3; the full variable domain is: GAGVSQTPSNKVTEKGKYVELRCDPISGHTALYWYRQSLGQGPEFLIYFQGTGAADDSGLPNDRFFAVRPEGSVSTLKIQRTERGDSAVYLCASSLTGQKGEKLFFGSGTQLSVL.